The 32 T cell receptor beta chains presented below share a single source sample, sequenced in a study of blood T cell repertoires in COVID-19. Profiling relied on immunoSEQ multiplex PCR, and the TCRdb table lists in-frame clones only, not all of them. The sample shows under 200,000 clones, around 80% of them seen only once. Sequencing was carried out using PBMCs or T cells enriched from blood (not recorded which). The receptors were sampled from a man aged 45 to 65 who had recovered from COVID-19.

The chain combines TRBV7-9 with TRBJ1-3, with D unresolved. The CDR3 spans 14 residues. Trimming took off 3 bases at V and 8 bases at J, with 14 bases between the two ends. From germline, CDR1 is SEHNR and CDR2 FQNEAQ (reference sequence). DNA of the CDR3: TGTGCCAGCAGCTTGGGTCCGGACGGGGACACCATATATTTT. Translation gives CASSLGPDGDTIYF.

The chain couples TRBV19 to TRBJ2-1, with TRBD2 identical over 8 bases. The CDR3 runs 14 residues. Germline CDR1 and CDR2: LNHDA and SQIVND (reference sequence). Unmatched junction bases numbered 6, after V lost 6 bases and J lost 5 bases. The CDR3 is CASRHTSGNNEQFF. The CDR3 DNA sequence: TGTGCCAGTAGACACACTAGCGGAAACAATGAGCAGTTCTTC.

V and J are TRBV19 and TRBJ1-5; 8 bases align to TRBD1. Losses at the gene ends were 7 bases for V and 5 bases for J; bases not matched to a gene: 7. The germline gives CDR1 LNHDA, CDR2 SQIVND (reference sequence). The CDR3 has 14 amino acids. In DNA form, the CDR3 reads TGTGCCAGTAACGGAATACAGGGGGATCAGCCCCAGCATTTT. Protein product: CASNGIQGDQPQHF. The complete variable domain, with remaining parts taken from reference TRBV19 and TRBJ1-5, reads DGGITQSPKYLFRKEGQNVTLSCEQNLNHDAMYWYRQDPGQGLRLIYYSQIVNDFQKGDIAEGYSVSREKKESFPLTVTSAQKNPTAFYLCASNGIQGDQPQHFGDGTRLSIL.

The rearrangement links TRBV5-1 to TRBJ2-1; 8 nucleotides line up with TRBD2. The ends lost 4 bases at V and 7 bases at J; junction bases unmatched: 25. The CDR3 contains 20 residues. Germline CDR1 is SGHRS and CDR2 is YFSETQ. CDR3 in DNA: TGCGCCAGCAGCGGGAAAAGCGGGAGAAATATGGTTTATACTTTAAATGAGCAGTTCTTC. It codes for CASSGKSGRNMVYTLNEQFF.

This sequence joins TRBV19 and TRBJ1-1; D is ambiguous. V lost 3 bases, J lost 13 bases, and 12 bases lay in between. Germline V CDR1 and CDR2: LNHDA, SQIVND (reference sequence). This CDR3 spans 11 amino acids. The CDR3 here is CASSIERESFF. The CDR3 DNA reads TGTGCCAGTAGTATTGAGAGGGAGAGTTTCTTT.

This clone was observed a handful of times. V gene TRBV19 combines with J gene TRBJ2-2, with 11 bases matching TRBD2. The germline CDR1 and CDR2 sequences are LNHDA and SQIVND (reference sequence). The CDR3 has 16 residues. After removal of 4 bases from V and 4 bases from J, the junction contained 5 bases not matched to a gene. Here the CDR3 DNA reads TGTGCCAGTAGTAGAGGGACTAGCGGTGCCACCGGGGAGCTGTTTTTT. It translates to CASSRGTSGATGELFF. Together with reference TRBV19 and TRBJ2-2, the CDR3 gives the full variable domain: DGGITQSPKYLFRKEGQNVTLSCEQNLNHDAMYWYRQDPGQGLRLIYYSQIVNDFQKGDIAEGYSVSREKKESFPLTVTSAQKNPTAFYLCASSRGTSGATGELFFGEGSRLTVL.

The chain carries TRBV3-1 (or the pseudogene TRBV3-2) and TRBJ2-5; D unresolved. Trimming shortened V by 1 base and J by 4 bases, and 16 bases separated the two germline ends. Germline assignment: CDR1 LGHDT and CDR2 YNNKEL (reference sequence). This CDR3 region has 16 residues. CDR3 sequence (DNA): TGTGCCAGCAGCCAAGGAAACAGTCCCGGTCCAGAGACCCAGTACTTC. Translation: CASSQGNSPGPETQYF.

The V call is TRBV11-1, the J call TRBJ2-6; maybe TRBD1 (5 bases). The CDR3 length is 15 residues. Germline V CDR1 and CDR2: SGHAT, FQDESV (reference sequence). Trimming shortened V by 5 bases and J by 1 base, and 9 bases separated the two germline ends. DNA for the CDR3: TGTGCCAGCAGCGCCCAGGGTTCTGGGGCCAACGTCCTGACTTTC. Translated: CASSAQGSGANVLTF.

The V gene is TRBV28, the J gene TRBJ1-2; the D gene is possibly TRBD1 (6 bases). The germline gives CDR1 MDHEN, CDR2 SYDVKM. V lost 5 bases to trimming and J lost 4 bases, with 14 bases between them. CDR3 size: 14 residues. CDR3 sequence reads: CASSRPQGFYGYTF. DNA of the CDR3: TGTGCCAGCAGTCGGCCTCAGGGGTTCTATGGCTACACCTTC.

The chain recombines TRBV11-2 with TRBJ2-3; no definite D call. In germline, CDR1 is SGHAT, CDR2 FQNNGV. The CDR3 is made up of 14 amino acids. Trimming took off 1 base at V and 1 base at J, with 6 bases between the two ends. The CDR3 bases are TGTGCCAGCAGCTTAGTCCAGGGCACAGATACGCAGTATTTT. Protein: CASSLVQGTDTQYF.

The genes are TRBV7-9 and TRBJ2-4; D unclear. Germline CDR1 and CDR2: SEHNR and FQNEAQ (reference sequence). V was trimmed by 5 bases and J by 0 bases, leaving 17 bases between them. This CDR3 is 17 amino acids long. The CDR3 nucleotides are TGTGCCAGCAGCCCCCGTATTGCGGAACTAGCCAAAAACATTCAGTACTTC. Amino acids: CASSPRIAELAKNIQYF.

The chain has TRBV9 and TRBJ2-7, with D maybe TRBD2 (7 bases). Per germline, CDR1 SGDLS and CDR2 YYNGEE. This CDR3 spans 15 amino acids. Trimming removed 4 bases at V and 0 bases at J, with 14 bases between. This CDR3 reads CASSLRAGASYEQYF. The CDR3 DNA follows: TGTGCCAGCAGCTTAAGGGCGGGGGCCTCCTACGAGCAGTACTTC.

J is TRBJ1-4 and V is TRBV3-1 (or the pseudogene TRBV3-2); a weak D match, TRBD1 (6 bases). The CDR3 is 20 residues long. The germline V and J ends were trimmed by 4 bases and 5 bases, with 29 bases remaining between them. The germline V gene has CDR1 LGHDT and CDR2 YNNKEL (reference sequence). CDR3 loop: CASSRGLGGGGFPTNEKLFF. CDR3 in DNA: TGTGCCAGCAGCCGCGGCCTTGGGGGCGGGGGATTCCCCACGAATGAAAAACTGTTTTTT.

The V gene is TRBV7-9, the J gene TRBJ1-4; D may be TRBD1 (5 bases). Germline CDR1 reads SEHNR; CDR2 reads FQNEAQ (reference sequence). The CDR3 loop spans 15 amino acids. With 4 bases removed from V and 4 bases from J, the gap between germline ends came to 13 bases. For the CDR3, the DNA is TGTGCCAGCAGCTGGGGGACTGGGGATAATGAAAAACTGTTTTTT. It codes for CASSWGTGDNEKLFF.

The chain recombines TRBV10-2 with TRBJ2-7; 9 bases line up with TRBD1. Trimming cost V 8 bases and J 4 bases; bases outside gene matches: 9. Germline lookup yields CDR1 WSHSY and CDR2 SAAADI. The CDR3 spans 14 residues. CDR3: CASHDRGFYYEQYF. In nucleotides, the CDR3 is TGCGCCAGCCACGACAGGGGGTTTTATTACGAGCAGTACTTC.

V usage is TRBV2 and J usage is TRBJ1-4; D is possibly TRBD1 (5 bases). The CDR3 is 14 residues long. Germline CDR1 is SNHLY and CDR2 is FYNNEI. V was pared by 4 bases and J by 6 bases, with 12 bases between. The CDR3 DNA is TGTGCCAGCAGTGGGGGCGGGAAGGATGAAAAACTGTTTTTT. Translated, it gives CASSGGGKDEKLFF.

The chain has TRBV9 and TRBJ1-2; D not resolved. Trimming shortened V by 0 bases and J by 7 bases, and 19 bases separated the two germline ends. Germline V CDR1 and CDR2: SGDLS, YYNGEE. This CDR3 is built from 16 residues. This CDR3 reads CASSVVLGDDGSGYTF. Written as DNA, the CDR3 is TGTGCCAGCAGCGTAGTTTTGGGCGACGATGGCTCTGGCTACACCTTC.

This chain links TRBV27 with TRBJ2-2; D gene unclear. Per germline, CDR1 MNHEY and CDR2 SMNVEV (reference sequence). This CDR3 is built from 11 residues. Trimming removed 10 bases at V and 2 bases at J, with 5 bases between. The CDR3 reads CATLNTGELFF. For the CDR3, the DNA is TGTGCCACCCTCAACACCGGGGAGCTGTTTTTT.

The chain links TRBV27 to TRBJ2-7, with D perhaps TRBD1 (5 bases). Germline V gene sequence: CDR1 MNHEY, CDR2 SMNVEV (reference sequence). CDR3 length equals 15 residues. Trimming left V 0 bases short and J 3 bases short, with 12 bases between. The CDR3 here is CASSLSALDSYEQYF. The CDR3 bases are TGTGCCAGCAGTTTATCAGCCCTCGACAGCTACGAGCAGTACTTC.

This clone was seen a handful of times. The rearrangement uses TRBV2 and TRBJ1-2, with a tentative D call TRBD1 (6 bases). The CDR3 is 16 residues long. Trimming stripped 6 bases from V and 8 bases from J, with 25 bases between. Germline CDR1 and CDR2: SNHLY and FYNNEI. The CDR3 protein is CASSPTTGARMRGYTF. The CDR3 DNA sequence: TGTGCCAGCAGCCCCACGACAGGTGCCAGAATGAGGGGCTACACCTTC. The whole variable domain, remainder taken from reference TRBV2 and TRBJ1-2, is EPEVTQTPSHQVTQMGQEVILRCVPISNHLYFYWYRQILGQKVEFLVSFYNNEISEKSEIFDDQFSVERPDGSNFTLKIRSTKLEDSAMYFCASSPTTGARMRGYTFGSGTRLTVV.

The rearrangement uses TRBV5-1 and TRBJ2-7; TRBD1 matches at 7 bases. CDR3 size: 14 residues. Looked up from germline, CDR1 is SGHRS and CDR2 is YFSETQ. Trimming took 1 base from V and 3 from J; bases not matched to a gene: 4. CDR3 region: CASSLRDSFYEQYF. In DNA form, the CDR3 reads TGCGCCAGCAGCTTGAGGGACAGCTTCTACGAGCAGTACTTC.

The rearrangement links TRBV11-3 to TRBJ1-1, with 7 bases fitting TRBD1. The germline gives CDR1 SGHNT, CDR2 YENEEA. CDR3 size: 17 residues. V shed 1 base and J 4 bases; nucleotides not matched to a gene: 12. The CDR3 sequence is CASSLAIYQQGITEAFF. DNA of the CDR3: TGTGCCAGCAGCTTAGCAATTTACCAACAGGGGATCACTGAAGCTTTCTTT.

The rearrangement joins TRBV9 to TRBJ1-3, with TRBD1 identical over 7 bases. Germline V gives CDR1 SGDLS, CDR2 YYNGEE. The trim removed 4 bases at V and 5 bases at J, leaving 9 bases unmatched. The CDR3 has 15 residues. The CDR3 nucleotides are TGTGCCAGCAGCACCCGACAGGGCAGACGAAACACCATATATTTT. Its protein is CASSTRQGRRNTIYF.

The rearrangement links TRBV6-5 to TRBJ2-1; D is perhaps TRBD2 (5 bases). CDR1 and CDR2 (germline): MNHEY, SVGAGI. Trimming left V 4 bases short and J 1 base short, with 11 bases between. The CDR3 spans 15 residues. Written as DNA, the CDR3 is TGTGCCAGCAGTTGGCCGGGGAATTCCTACAATGAGCAGTTCTTC. Encoded protein: CASSWPGNSYNEQFF.

The CDR3 coding sequence is TGTGCCAGCAGCGTAGCTGGCACAGATACGCAGTATTTT. Translation: CASSVAGTDTQYF. The chain carries TRBV9 and TRBJ2-3; D is undetermined. Germline V gene data show CDR1 as SGDLS and CDR2 as YYNGEE. This CDR3 comprises 13 residues. Trimming took 0 bases from V and 1 from J, leaving 3 bases between them.

The V call is TRBV4-1, the J call TRBJ1-5; weak D call: TRBD1 (6 bases). V was shortened by 1 base and J by 1 base, with 11 bases between the two germline ends. The CDR3 length is 16 residues. Per the germline V gene, CDR1 is MGHRA and CDR2 is YSYEKL. The CDR3 DNA is TGCGCCAGCAGCCAAGTGGGGCAGGGGAGCAATCAGCCCCAGCATTTT. This translates into CASSQVGQGSNQPQHF.

This clone was found a few times. V is TRBV7-2 and J is TRBJ2-2; D unclear. Germline V CDR1 and CDR2: SGHTA, FQGNSA. CDR3 length equals 17 residues. V was shortened by 2 bases and J by 0 bases, with 13 bases between the two germline ends. In DNA form, the CDR3 reads TGTGCCAGCAGCTTAAATAATGTGTTTTCGAACACCGGGGAGCTGTTTTTT. It specifies CASSLNNVFSNTGELFF.

The chain links TRBV6-5 to TRBJ2-2, with D tentatively TRBD2 (7 bases). The CDR3 sequence is 15 residues long. Germline V gene lookup returns CDR1 MNHEY and CDR2 SVGAGI. The V end was cut by 8 bases, the J end by 3 bases, with 16 bases between. CDR3 nucleotide sequence: TGTGCCAGCCGAAATGGGGGGGCCTACACCGGGGAGCTGTTTTTT. It codes for CASRNGGAYTGELFF.

This clone has only a few counts. The genes are TRBV9 and TRBJ1-5; TRBD1 matches at 9 bases. The CDR3 runs 13 residues. The germline CDR1 and CDR2 sequences are SGDLS and YYNGEE. V trimming: 5 bases; J trimming: 5 bases; junction bases outside the gene matches: 2. The CDR3 DNA reads as TGTGCCAGCAGTAGGACAGGGGATCAGCCCCAGCATTTT. Translated: CASSRTGDQPQHF.

This chain links TRBV11-3 with TRBJ2-2; tentatively, D is TRBD2 (7 bases). CDR1 is SGHNT, CDR2 YENEEA, per germline. This CDR3 has 16 residues. Trimming removed 1 base at V and 4 bases at J, with 13 bases between. The CDR3 DNA follows: TGTGCCAGCAGCTTAGGGCGGGGGCGCGGCACCGGGGAGCTGTTTTTT. Encoded protein: CASSLGRGRGTGELFF.

This sequence joins TRBV11-2 and TRBJ2-7; D gene uncertain. The CDR3 is made up of 11 amino acids. The V end was cut by 6 bases, the J end by 7 bases, with 10 bases between. The germline gives CDR1 SGHAT, CDR2 FQNNGV. DNA for the CDR3: TGTGCCAGCAGGGAAACAGAGGAGCAGTACTTC. Protein sequence: CASRETEEQYF.

This chain joins TRBV19 and TRBJ2-7; maybe TRBD1 (6 bases). V dropped 2 bases and J dropped 3 bases, with 8 bases sitting between them. The germline CDR1 and CDR2 sequences are LNHDA and SQIVND (reference sequence). The CDR3 consists of 13 residues. CDR3 in DNA: TGTGCCAGTAGTATAAACAGGGACTACGAGCAGTACTTC. It encodes CASSINRDYEQYF.